The T cell receptor (beta chain) described here comes from a study of blood T cell repertoires in COVID-19. About the study: Some COVID-19 samples were acute and others convalescent; all came from the United States, Italy and Spain. Sample material is recorded as cDNA or gDNA derived from T cells, B-cell-depleted T cells, or PBMCs.

Original handling: The assay estimated nucleated cells by amplifying reference gene primers. The table came from immunoSEQ multiplex PCR; TCRdb's copy has only in-frame clones and leaves some out. V and J calls and clone size are copied from that table; D and trimming were computed from the DNA. The sample comprises a few hundred thousand clones, about 82% of which are singletons, and around 1.5% rests with the top ten. Germline trimming cut 6 bases from V and 4 bases from J; bases unmatched to any gene: 11. The CDR3 totals 18 residues. Germline CDR1 is MDHEN and CDR2 is SYDVKM. This receptor was obtained from a woman aged 45-60 years with acute or convalescent COVID-19. The sample taken for sequencing was peripheral blood. The J gene is TRBJ2-3, the V gene TRBV28; TRBD2 matches at 15 bases. The CDR3 protein is CASSQRFGLAGGSDTQYF. The CDR3 nucleotides are TGTGCCAGCAGCCAAAGATTCGGACTAGCGGGAGGGTCAGATACGCAGTATTTT.